This is a list of T cell receptor beta chains from one sample in a study of T cells in Graves' hyperthyroidism and ophthalmopathy. Using its own MiXCR run on the multiplex PCR reads, TCRdb lists one record per CDR3 protein. The sample includes hundreds of thousands of distinct CDR3 sequences, roughly 15% of them seen just once. Input material: blood. These receptors were obtained from a woman between 45 and 65 years old with Graves' ophthalmopathy. Both conserved end residues are part of each CDR3. A D gene is named only where the DNA matches it firmly. Where a row states a size, it is once, few, many or the class of an expanded clone; other rows omit it.

d_call,v_call,clone_size,j_call,cdr3_aa,cdr3_nt
-,TRBV7-2,-,TRBJ1-3,CASSLEQGFSGNTIYF,TGTGCCAGCAGTTTAGAACAGGGTTTTTCTGGAAACACCATATATTTT
TRBD2,TRBV3-1,-,TRBJ2-3,CASSQPLAGGGDTQYF,TGTGCCAGCAGCCAGCCACTAGCGGGAGGGGGGGATACGCAGTATTTT
TRBD1,TRBV5-1,many,TRBJ2-5,CASSLGGTGDETQYF,TGCGCCAGCAGCTTAGGTGGGACAGGGGACGAGACCCAGTACTTC
TRBD1,TRBV28,few,TRBJ1-2,CASSRQGPGDGYTF,TGTGCCAGCAGCCGACAGGGACCGGGCGATGGCTACACCTTC
-,TRBV25-1,few,TRBJ1-4,CASSEGEGWGRRDEKLFF,TGTGCCAGCAGTGAAGGCGAGGGGTGGGGGAGAAGGGATGAAAAACTGTTTTTT
-,TRBV5-1,-,TRBJ1-1,CASSLYGRGTEAFF,TGCGCCAGCAGCTTGTACGGGAGGGGCACTGAAGCTTTCTTT
-,TRBV11-2,many,TRBJ1-2,CASSLKWMGGGDGYTF,TGTGCCAGCAGCTTAAAGTGGATGGGGGGGGGCGATGGCTACACCTTC
-,TRBV11-2,many,TRBJ2-5,CASAPGREETQYF,TGTGCCAGCGCTCCGGGTAGGGAAGAGACCCAGTACTTC
-,TRBV7-3,few,TRBJ2-1,CASSLDGGSGYNEQFF,TGTGCCAGCAGCTTAGACGGTGGGAGTGGGTACAATGAGCAGTTCTTC
TRBD2,TRBV29-1,few,TRBJ2-5,CSAGLAEETQYF,TGCAGCGCGGGACTAGCGGAAGAGACCCAGTACTTC
-,TRBV6-1,many,TRBJ1-1,CASSGLSTEAFF,TGTGCCAGCTCGGGTTTGAGCACTGAAGCTTTCTTT
-,TRBV29-1,many,TRBJ2-5,CSVAAGQETQYF,TGCAGCGTTGCCGCAGGCCAAGAGACCCAGTACTTC
-,TRBV20-1,few,TRBJ2-1,CSAFRVNEQFF,TGCAGTGCCTTCAGGGTGAATGAGCAGTTCTTC
TRBD2,TRBV4-3,-,TRBJ2-1,CASSSSGRGGEQFF,TGCGCCAGCAGCTCTAGCGGGAGGGGCGGTGAGCAGTTCTTC